The 24 T cell receptor beta chains reported below all come from one sample, sequenced in a study of blood T cell repertoires in COVID-19 (dated by TCRdb to 2018 to 2020). Library method: the immunoSEQ multiplex PCR assay. In its TCRdb copy, this immuneACCESS table keeps in-frame sequences only and misses some clones. Where compared with another copy, unresolved V genes explain less than half of these, and the others have no known cause. Recorded for this sample are about 270,000 clones; around nine tenths of them occurred a single time. Approximately 9% of the sample comes from the top ten. Sequenced material: peripheral blood. These receptors were obtained from a man in his forties with active or convalescent COVID-19.

The chain joins TRBV3-1 (or the pseudogene TRBV3-2) to TRBJ2-7; 9 bases agree with TRBD2. V shed 1 base and J 0 bases; nucleotides not matched to a gene: 7. The CDR3 has 17 residues. Germline V lookup: CDR1 LGHDT, CDR2 YNNKEL (reference sequence). The CDR3 DNA follows: TGTGCCAGCAGCCAAGTGGGCGGGGGGGCCGACTCCTACGAGCAGTACTTC. Amino acids: CASSQVGGGADSYEQYF.

The J gene is TRBJ2-7, the V gene TRBV20-1, with D possibly TRBD1 on 6 matching bases. Trimming removed 2 bases at V and 5 bases at J, with 7 bases between. From germline, CDR1 is DFQATT and CDR2 SNEGSKA (reference sequence). The CDR3 totals 11 residues. The CDR3, as DNA: TGCAGTGCTAGATCAGGGGACGAGCAGTACTTC. Protein: CSARSGDEQYF.

The V and J genes are TRBV24-1 and TRBJ2-1; TRBD2 matches at 8 bases. The junction had 6 bases not matched to a gene; V was cut back by 4 bases and J by 8 bases. The germline V gene encodes CDR1 KGHDR and CDR2 SFDVKD. The CDR3 extends over 14 amino acids. CDR3 coding DNA: TGTGCCACCAGTGAGAGCGGGGGCCCGTATGAGCAGTTCTTC. This sequence encodes CATSESGGPYEQFF.

The gene calls are TRBV6-1 and TRBJ1-6; D ambiguous. Germline lookup yields CDR1 MNHNS and CDR2 SASEGT. The CDR3 extends over 16 amino acids. Trimming pared 0 bases from V and 0 bases from J, leaving 6 bases between. DNA of the CDR3: TGTGCCAGCAGTGAAGCGGGCAGCTCCTATAATTCACCCCTCCACTTT. Residues: CASSEAGSSYNSPLHF.

This chain uses TRBV24-1 with TRBJ2-2, with D perhaps matching TRBD1 (6 bases). CDR3 length equals 14 residues. Per the germline V gene, CDR1 is KGHDR and CDR2 is SFDVKD. Trimming left V 0 bases short and J 7 bases short, with 8 bases between. CDR3: CATSDLRGNGELFF. The CDR3, as DNA: TGTGCCACCAGTGATTTGAGGGGGAACGGGGAGCTGTTTTTT.

The gene calls are TRBV5-4 and TRBJ1-1; weak D call: TRBD1 (6 bases). Germline values: CDR1 SGHNT, CDR2 YYREEE (reference sequence). Trimming left V 5 bases short and J 5 bases short, with 16 bases between. The CDR3 has 14 amino acids. Written as DNA, the CDR3 is TGTGCCAGCAGAGAAGGGGGTCGAGGGACTGAAGCTTTCTTT. This encodes CASREGGRGTEAFF. Drawing the rest from reference TRBV5-4 and TRBJ1-1, the complete variable domain is ETGVTQSPTHLIKTRGQQVTLRCSSQSGHNTVSWYQQALGQGPQFIFQYYREEENGRGNFPPRFSGLQFPNYSSELNVNALELDDSALYLCASREGGRGTEAFFGQGTRLTVV.

The V and J genes are TRBV4-2 and TRBJ2-1; D call uncertain. With 3 bases removed from V and 0 bases from J, the gap between germline ends came to 12 bases. There are 16 residues in the CDR3. Germline V gives CDR1 LGHNA, CDR2 YNFKEQ. CDR3 residues: CASSQESFSSYNEQFF. The CDR3 region has the DNA TGTGCCAGCAGCCAGGAGAGCTTTAGCTCCTACAATGAGCAGTTCTTC.

The rearrangement joins TRBV29-1 to TRBJ1-1, with D maybe TRBD1 (5 bases). There are 15 residues in the CDR3. The germline gives CDR1 SQVTM, CDR2 ANQGSEA. With 7 bases removed from V and 5 bases from J, the gap between germline ends came to 23 bases. The CDR3 is CSAVSSFSGGTEAFF. The CDR3, as DNA: TGCAGCGCTGTATCCTCGTTCAGCGGGGGAACTGAAGCTTTCTTT. Variable domain in full (rest from reference TRBV29-1 and TRBJ1-1): SAVISQKPSRDICQRGTSLTIQCQVDSQVTMMFWYRQQPGQSLTLIATANQGSEATYESGFVIDKFPISRPNLTFSTLTVSNMSPEDSSIYLCSAVSSFSGGTEAFFGQGTRLTVV.

This clone was found once. The J gene is TRBJ1-2, the V gene TRBV30, with TRBD1 matching over 10 bases. Germline loops: CDR1 GTSNPN, CDR2 SVGIG (reference sequence). V lost 2 bases, J lost 6 bases, and 9 bases stayed unmatched. This CDR3 comprises 15 residues. The CDR3 is CAWSPGQGIGNGYTF. CDR3 bases: TGTGCCTGGAGTCCGGGACAGGGGATCGGGAATGGCTACACCTTC.

The V gene is TRBV7-2, the J gene TRBJ2-7; 11 positions agree with TRBD2. This CDR3 comprises 14 residues. In germline, CDR1 is SGHTA, CDR2 FQGNSA. Trimming removed 3 bases from V and 3 bases from J; junction bases left unmatched: 1. The CDR3 is CASSFSGGVYEQYF. CDR3 DNA sequence: TGTGCCAGCAGCTTTAGCGGGGGGGTCTACGAGCAGTACTTC. The full variable domain, rest sourced from reference TRBV7-2 and TRBJ2-7, is GAGVSQSPSNKVTEKGKDVELRCDPISGHTALYWYRQSLGQGLEFLIYFQGNSAPDKSGLPSDRFSAERTGGSVSTLTIQRTQQEDSAVYLCASSFSGGVYEQYFGPGTRLTVT.

The rearrangement links TRBV3-1 (or the pseudogene TRBV3-2) to TRBJ2-5; D unclear. The CDR3 contains 15 residues. CDR1 and CDR2 (germline): LGHDT, YNNKEL (reference sequence). V lost 3 bases and J lost 4, with 15 bases in between. The CDR3 spells CASSQQNSFRETQYF. CDR3 nucleotide sequence: TGTGCCAGCAGCCAGCAGAATAGCTTCCGAGAGACCCAGTACTTC.

The CDR3 reads CASSFNRGVTDTQYF. The DNA of the CDR3 is TGTGCCAGCAGTTTTAACAGGGGGGTGACAGATACGCAGTATTTT. This rearrangement joins TRBV28 to TRBJ2-3, with 8 bases fitting TRBD1. With V trimmed by 3 bases and J by 3 bases, 5 bases remained unmatched. Germline V CDR1 and CDR2: MDHEN, SYDVKM. This CDR3 spans 15 amino acids.

V is TRBV5-4 and J is TRBJ2-3; 7 nucleotides match TRBD2. The CDR3 consists of 14 residues. Germline CDR1 is SGHNT and CDR2 is YYREEE (reference sequence). J was trimmed by 4 bases and V by 0 bases; bases with no gene match: 2. The DNA for the CDR3 is TGTGCCAGCAGCTTGGTCCGGGGGGCAGATACGCAGTATTTT. The encoded protein is CASSLVRGADTQYF. Full variable domain (remainder filled in from reference TRBV5-4 and TRBJ2-3): ETGVTQSPTHLIKTRGQQVTLRCSSQSGHNTVSWYQQALGQGPQFIFQYYREEENGRGNFPPRFSGLQFPNYSSELNVNALELDDSALYLCASSLVRGADTQYFGPGTRLTVL.

This clone was counted only a few times. The gene calls are TRBV5-1 and TRBJ2-1; TRBD2 agrees at 11 bases. J was trimmed by 5 bases and V by 4 bases; bases with no gene match: 8. The CDR3 runs 16 residues. Germline CDR1 is SGHRS and CDR2 is YFSETQ. Here the CDR3 DNA reads TGCGCCAGCAGCGTATCCGGGACTAGCGGACACAATGAGCAGTTCTTC. It yields the protein CASSVSGTSGHNEQFF.

V usage is TRBV7-3 and J usage is TRBJ2-2; 7 bases align to TRBD1. Germline CDR1 is SGHTA and CDR2 is FQGTGA. This CDR3 spans 17 amino acids. Unmatched junction bases numbered 9, after V lost 3 bases and J lost 2 bases. CDR3 DNA: TGTGCCAGCAGCTTCTCTGGGACAGCCCACAACACCGGGGAGCTGTTTTTT. This translates into CASSFSGTAHNTGELFF.

V is TRBV12-3 or TRBV12-4 and J is TRBJ1-1; D might be TRBD1 (5 bases). Trimming stripped 5 bases from V and 11 bases from J, with 18 bases between. The CDR3 length is 13 residues. CDR3 sequence reads: CASSPRGGAGAFF. CDR3 sequence (DNA): TGTGCCAGCAGTCCACGGGGGGGAGCGGGTGCTTTCTTT.

This clone has just one count. The gene calls are TRBV2 and TRBJ1-4; D might be TRBD1 (6 bases). The V end lost 7 bases, the J end lost 10 bases, and 25 bases lay between the germline ends. Germline CDR1 reads SNHLY; CDR2 reads FYNNEI. This CDR3 contains 16 residues. The CDR3 coding sequence is TGTGCCAGCATTGACCGGAAACAGGGAAGTGGGGGAAAACTGTTTTTT. The encoded protein is CASIDRKQGSGGKLFF.

CDR3 sequence (DNA): TGTGCCAGCAGTGTCCAGGATCAACTGTTTTTT. Its translation: CASSVQDQLFF. J is TRBJ1-4 and V is TRBV12-3 or TRBV12-4; D is unresolved. CDR3 length: 11 residues. Trimming removed 5 bases from V and 12 bases from J, with 10 bases in between.

The V and J genes are TRBV14 and TRBJ1-1; maybe TRBD1 (5 bases). CDR3 length: 16 residues. The V end lost 3 bases, the J end lost 0 bases, and 14 bases lay between the germline ends. Germline CDR1 reads SGHDN; CDR2 reads FVKESK. The CDR3 nucleotides are TGTGCCAGCAGCCACAGGGCGGGAAGAGTGAACACTGAAGCTTTCTTT. Translating it yields CASSHRAGRVNTEAFF.

The rearrangement uses TRBV6-5 and TRBJ2-3, with D possibly TRBD2 on 6 matching bases. CDR1 is MNHEY, CDR2 SVGAGI, per germline. There are 16 residues in the CDR3. The V gene lost 0 bases and the J gene lost 0 bases, with 10 bases spanning the gap. The CDR3 spells CASSYSGRSSTDTQYF. As DNA, the CDR3 is TGTGCCAGCAGTTACTCGGGGAGGTCTAGCACAGATACGCAGTATTTT.

This clone occurred a few times. This chain uses TRBV2 with TRBJ2-2; maybe TRBD2 (6 bases). The CDR3 length is 14 residues. CDR1 is SNHLY, CDR2 FYNNEI, per germline. The V end was cut by 6 bases, the J end by 6 bases, with 14 bases between. This CDR3 is CASRETRDSGELFF. CDR3 bases: TGTGCCAGCAGGGAAACACGGGACTCCGGGGAGCTGTTTTTT.

The chain uses TRBV27 and TRBJ2-1; 10 nucleotides align to TRBD1. CDR3 size: 16 residues. V was pared by 5 bases and J by 9 bases, with 13 bases of the junction left unmatched. CDR1 MNHEY and CDR2 SMNVEV come from the germline V gene (reference sequence). The CDR3 loop is CASSPHGGQGLGEQFF. CDR3 nucleotide sequence: TGTGCCAGCAGTCCGCACGGGGGACAGGGGTTGGGTGAGCAGTTCTTC.

V usage is TRBV12-5 and J usage is TRBJ1-6; weak D call: TRBD1 (6 bases). The CDR3 is 14 residues long. CDR1 is LGHNT, CDR2 FRNRAP, per germline. V lost 5 bases and J lost 12, with 17 bases in between. The CDR3 region is CASGPGEGREPLHF. The CDR3 DNA follows: TGTGCTAGTGGTCCAGGGGAGGGACGGGAACCCCTCCACTTT.

CDR3 sequence reads: CASSEGSRLLNEQFF. CDR3 nucleotide sequence: TGTGCCAGCAGTGAAGGTTCGAGGTTATTGAATGAGCAGTTCTTC. This rearrangement joins TRBV2 to TRBJ2-1; no clear D. The V and J ends lost 1 base and 7 bases respectively, with 14 bases between them. Per the germline V gene, CDR1 is SNHLY and CDR2 is FYNNEI. The CDR3 is 15 residues long.